The 10 T cell receptor beta chains below come from one sample, sequenced in a study of OX40 agonist ivuxolimab in advanced cancers. Sequenced by immunoSEQ multiplex PCR; TCRdb stores in-frame clones only, minus some. The sample lists approximately 40,000 clones; 70% to 90% were seen once. The material sequenced was CD4+ or CD8+ T cells sorted from blood, taken in a trial of the OX40 agonist ivuxolimab. These receptors originate from an adult with an advanced solid tumor such as melanoma, head and neck, liver or kidney cancer.

V gene TRBV19 combines with J gene TRBJ2-2; no reliable D call. Germline CDR1 reads LNHDA; CDR2 reads SQIVND (reference sequence). Trimming pared 3 bases from V and 5 bases from J, leaving 10 bases between. This CDR3 has 14 amino acids. Here the CDR3 reads CASSMSPTTGELFF. The CDR3 nucleotides are TGTGCCAGTAGTATGAGTCCGACGACCGGGGAGCTGTTTTTT. The whole variable domain, remainder taken from reference TRBV19 and TRBJ2-2, is DGGITQSPKYLFRKEGQNVTLSCEQNLNHDAMYWYRQDPGQGLRLIYYSQIVNDFQKGDIAEGYSVSREKKESFPLTVTSAQKNPTAFYLCASSMSPTTGELFFGEGSRLTVL.

The table lists this clone with a few counts. This chain joins TRBV4-1 and TRBJ2-3; TRBD2 aligns across 9 bases. Germline assignment: CDR1 MGHRA and CDR2 YSYEKL. The CDR3 covers 17 residues. With V trimmed by 4 bases and J by 0 bases, 8 bases remained unmatched. This chain's CDR3 is CASSPSGGSSSTDTQYF. In DNA form, the CDR3 reads TGCGCCAGCAGCCCCAGCGGGGGGAGTTCTAGCACAGATACGCAGTATTTT.

This clone showed up just once. The chain employs TRBV4-3 and TRBJ2-3; tentatively, D is TRBD1 (7 bases). The CDR3 is made up of 16 amino acids. V lost 3 bases to trimming and J lost 5 bases, with 18 bases between them. Germline values: CDR1 LGHNA, CDR2 YSLEER. In nucleotides, the CDR3 is TGCGCCAGCAGCCAGTATGACAGGGAGGCACTAGATACGCAGTATTTT. Encoded protein: CASSQYDREALDTQYF.

The chain is built from TRBV7-8 and TRBJ2-4; the D gene is possibly TRBD2 (5 bases). This CDR3 region has 14 residues. CDR1 SGHVS and CDR2 FQNEAQ come from the germline V gene. V lost 5 bases and J 8 bases, leaving 16 bases between the germline ends. The CDR3 loop reads CASSPGNLVDIQYF. Written as DNA, the CDR3 is TGTGCCAGCAGCCCGGGGAACCTAGTGGACATTCAGTACTTC.

The chain uses TRBV5-1 and TRBJ1-2; D ambiguous. The CDR3 consists of 14 residues. V was clipped by 2 bases and J by 8 bases, with 16 bases between them. CDR1 and CDR2 from the germline V gene are SGHRS and YFSETQ. CDR3 amino acids: CASSFSWQTGGYTF. The CDR3 DNA is TGCGCCAGCAGCTTTTCATGGCAAACGGGAGGCTACACCTTC.

The chain combines TRBV19 with TRBJ1-2; no clear D. Per germline, CDR1 LNHDA and CDR2 SQIVND (reference sequence). The CDR3 is 11 residues long. V lost 1 base and J lost 9, with 6 bases in between. The DNA of the CDR3 is TGTGCCAGTAGTATAGGGCTGAGCTACACCTTC. Protein: CASSIGLSYTF.

The chain's CDR3 is CASSQDRAGALYEQYF. The DNA for the CDR3 is TGCGCCAGCAGCCAAGATAGAGCGGGAGCTCTCTACGAGCAGTACTTC. V is TRBV4-3 and J is TRBJ2-7; 8 bases line up with TRBD2. Germline CDR1 is LGHNA and CDR2 is YSLEER. This CDR3 has 16 amino acids. Unmatched junction bases numbered 7, after V lost 0 bases and J lost 3 bases.

CDR3 sequence: CASSLTRASSSYEQYF. For the CDR3, the DNA is TGTGCCAGCAGCCTCACTAGGGCTTCCAGCTCCTACGAGCAGTACTTC. The V call is TRBV9, the J call TRBJ2-7, with D possibly TRBD2 on 5 matching bases. The V end lost 4 bases, the J end lost 0 bases, and 17 bases lay between the germline ends. The CDR3 contains 16 residues. Germline loops: CDR1 SGDLS, CDR2 YYNGEE.

This chain uses TRBV9 with TRBJ2-2; tentative D call: TRBD2 (5 bases). Germline V gene lookup returns CDR1 SGDLS and CDR2 YYNGEE. The V end was cut by 4 bases, the J end by 2 bases, with 27 bases between. The length of the CDR3 is 20 residues. As DNA, the CDR3 is TGTGCCAGCAGCTCCCCCCCCGGGGAAGGTCGAAGTTATAACACCGGGGAGCTGTTTTTT. Protein: CASSSPPGEGRSYNTGELFF. Variable domain in full (rest from reference TRBV9 and TRBJ2-2): DSGVTQTPKHLITATGQRVTLRCSPRSGDLSVYWYQQSLDQGLQFLIQYYNGEERAKGNILERFSAQQFPDLHSELNLSSLELGDSALYFCASSSPPGEGRSYNTGELFFGEGSRLTVL.

The chain carries TRBV10-1 and TRBJ1-5, with TRBD1 matching 9 bases. This CDR3 region has 17 residues. Germline V gene lookup returns CDR1 WNHNN and CDR2 SYGVQD (reference sequence). J lost 9 bases, V lost 4 bases, and 16 bases had no gene match. The CDR3, as DNA: TGCGCCAGCAGTGGACAGGGGGATGGTGGTAAGTTCAGGCCCCAGCATTTT. Translation: CASSGQGDGGKFRPQHF.